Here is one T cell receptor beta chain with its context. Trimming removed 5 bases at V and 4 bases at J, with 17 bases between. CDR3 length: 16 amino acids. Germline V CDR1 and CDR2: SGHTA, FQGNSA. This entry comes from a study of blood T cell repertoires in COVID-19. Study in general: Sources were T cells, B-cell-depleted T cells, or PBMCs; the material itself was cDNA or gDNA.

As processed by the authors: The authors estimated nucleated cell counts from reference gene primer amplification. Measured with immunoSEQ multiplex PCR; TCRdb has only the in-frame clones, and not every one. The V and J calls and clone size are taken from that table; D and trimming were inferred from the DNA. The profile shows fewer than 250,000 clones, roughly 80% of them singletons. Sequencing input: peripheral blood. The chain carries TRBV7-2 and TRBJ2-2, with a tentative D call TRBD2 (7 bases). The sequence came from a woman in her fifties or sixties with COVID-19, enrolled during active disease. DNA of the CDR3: TGTGCCAGCAGCCCAAGGGGGGGACAACTCACCGGGGAGCTGTTTTTT. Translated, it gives CASSPRGGQLTGELFF.